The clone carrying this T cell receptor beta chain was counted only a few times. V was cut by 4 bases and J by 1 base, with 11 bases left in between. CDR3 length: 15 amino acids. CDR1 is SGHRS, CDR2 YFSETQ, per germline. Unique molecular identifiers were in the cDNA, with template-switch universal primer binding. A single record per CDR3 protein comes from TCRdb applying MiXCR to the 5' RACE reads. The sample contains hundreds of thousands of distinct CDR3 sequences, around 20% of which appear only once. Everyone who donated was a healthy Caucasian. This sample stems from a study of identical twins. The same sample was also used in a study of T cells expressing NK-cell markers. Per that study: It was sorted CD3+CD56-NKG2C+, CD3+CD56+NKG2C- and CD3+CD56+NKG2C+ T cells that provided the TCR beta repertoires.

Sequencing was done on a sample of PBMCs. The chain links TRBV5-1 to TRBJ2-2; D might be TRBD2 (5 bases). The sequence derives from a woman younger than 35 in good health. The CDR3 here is CASSITGVNTGELFF. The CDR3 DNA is TGCGCCAGCAGCATCACCGGGGTGAACACCGGGGAGCTGTTTTTT.